This T cell receptor beta chain is drawn from a study of Ad26.COV2.S vaccination and SARS-CoV-2 variants. Overall study: The trial was COV1001 and the donor's arm was Ad26.COV2.S.

Treatment of the sample: 15 to 20 received Ad26.COV2.S at low or high dose, single or two shots; 5 received placebo; per-sample allocation not given. Collection of samples fell on day 63 after the first vaccine or placebo injection. Sequencing used immunoSEQ multiplex PCR; TCRdb keeps in-frame clones, though not all of them. This table has some 410,000 clones, approximately 90% appearing once. Comments on this clone: This CDR3 is also generated by other DNA sequences in the sample.

The source of this sequence is a person between 18 and 59 years old who received the Ad26.COV2.S COVID-19 vaccine or a placebo. The sequences come from peripheral blood, collected in a trial of Ad26.COV2.S vaccine versus placebo.

For the CDR3, the DNA is TGTGCCAGCAGCGTAGCTAACTATGGCTACACCTTC. Residues: CASSVANYGYTF. The chain couples TRBV9 to TRBJ1-2; D is undetermined. Germline V CDR1 and CDR2: SGDLS, YYNGEE. This CDR3 is 12 amino acids long. V was shortened by 0 bases and J by 0 bases, with 0 bases between the two germline ends.